Listed below are T cell receptor beta chains from one sample, sequenced in a study of T cells after yellow fever vaccination. Via MiXCR, TCRdb re-called the 5' RACE reads, giving one row per CDR3 protein. The sample shows some 350,000 distinct CDR3 sequences, 6.2% of them seen only once. The specimen was PBMCs, collected 5 days after the yellow fever booster vaccination. The receptors stem from a young man who received the YFV17D yellow fever vaccine. CDR3s include the opening cysteine and the closing phenylalanine or tryptophan.

J gene: TRBJ2-1; V gene: TRBV10-2; CDR3 protein: CASSEIAAYNEQFF
J gene: TRBJ2-1; V gene: TRBV12-3/TRBV12-4; CDR3 protein: CASAERSLYNEQFF
J gene: TRBJ2-3; V gene: TRBV18; CDR3 protein: CASSPQVTSTDTQYF
J gene: TRBJ2-1; V gene: TRBV20-1; CDR3 protein: CSARRDTYNEQFF
J gene: TRBJ2-1; V gene: TRBV11-2; CDR3 protein: CASSPRTGGWGEQFF
J gene: TRBJ2-7; V gene: TRBV7-2; CDR3 protein: CASRGTTTYEQYF
J gene: TRBJ2-7; V gene: TRBV20-1; CDR3 protein: CSARTGNYEQYF
J gene: TRBJ2-1; V gene: TRBV7-3; CDR3 protein: CASSFLAGETYNEQFF
J gene: TRBJ1-5; V gene: TRBV5-1; CDR3 protein: CASSLDRDQPQHF
J gene: TRBJ2-7; V gene: TRBV20-1; CDR3 protein: CSATGTGFYEQYF
J gene: TRBJ2-5; V gene: TRBV20-1; CDR3 protein: CSGARSDQETQYF
J gene: TRBJ2-5; V gene: TRBV15; CDR3 protein: CATSRDPKVAETQYF
J gene: TRBJ2-2; V gene: TRBV9; CDR3 protein: CASSTRDFNTGELFF
J gene: TRBJ2-7; V gene: TRBV11-2; CDR3 protein: CASSLDLRETGEQYF
J gene: TRBJ2-1; V gene: TRBV20-1; CDR3 protein: CSAGGEGPYNEQFF
J gene: TRBJ2-5; V gene: TRBV7-6; CDR3 protein: CASSRYQETQYF
J gene: TRBJ2-1; V gene: TRBV12-3/TRBV12-4; CDR3 protein: CASSSSGVVYNEQFF
J gene: TRBJ2-3; V gene: TRBV4-2; CDR3 protein: CASGPRDTQYF
J gene: TRBJ2-3; V gene: TRBV2; CDR3 protein: CASSAVPRSGTQYF
J gene: TRBJ2-1; V gene: TRBV28; CDR3 protein: CATRRYNEQFF
J gene: TRBJ2-7; V gene: TRBV18; CDR3 protein: CASSGSLYEQYF
J gene: TRBJ2-4; V gene: TRBV27; CDR3 protein: CASSGTSGKVDIQYF
J gene: TRBJ2-7; V gene: TRBV5-1; CDR3 protein: CASSSGTGSYEQYF
J gene: TRBJ2-7; V gene: TRBV20-1; CDR3 protein: CSASPSGRGYEQYF
J gene: TRBJ2-1; V gene: TRBV29-1; CDR3 protein: CSVERDRDNEQFF
J gene: TRBJ2-2; V gene: TRBV5-1; CDR3 protein: CASSLPMMGTGELFF
J gene: TRBJ2-7; V gene: TRBV2; CDR3 protein: CASRLRDRGLAQYF
J gene: TRBJ1-2; V gene: TRBV10-3; CDR3 protein: CAIRRGLRDYGYTF
J gene: TRBJ2-5; V gene: TRBV5-1; CDR3 protein: CASSLGDSQETQYF
J gene: TRBJ2-3; V gene: TRBV28; CDR3 protein: CASSTSGGGRFSDTQYF
J gene: TRBJ2-1; V gene: TRBV4-3; CDR3 protein: CASSPGTSGRRAYNEQFF
J gene: TRBJ2-6; V gene: TRBV18; CDR3 protein: CASSPVVAGASGANVLTF
J gene: TRBJ2-1; V gene: TRBV6-2/TRBV6-3; CDR3 protein: CASSYPGGGVVIYNEQFF
J gene: TRBJ2-3; V gene: TRBV7-9; CDR3 protein: CASSGYGTATDTQYF
J gene: TRBJ2-1; V gene: TRBV12-3/TRBV12-4; CDR3 protein: CASSFAYRYNEQFF
J gene: TRBJ1-3; V gene: TRBV5-5; CDR3 protein: CASSFLFGDSGNTIYF
J gene: TRBJ2-2; V gene: TRBV7-9; CDR3 protein: CASSLAGLNTGELFF
J gene: TRBJ2-7; V gene: TRBV5-1; CDR3 protein: CASRVGGPYEQYF
J gene: TRBJ2-1; V gene: TRBV11-2; CDR3 protein: CASSSYGSRDSEPNEQFF
J gene: TRBJ2-2; V gene: TRBV12-3/TRBV12-4; CDR3 protein: CASSLGTTGELFF
J gene: TRBJ2-3; V gene: TRBV18; CDR3 protein: CASSRLAPGTDTQYF
J gene: TRBJ1-5; V gene: TRBV27; CDR3 protein: CASSLRGAPQPQHF
J gene: TRBJ2-1; V gene: TRBV6-5; CDR3 protein: CASSYSVGPKVFF
J gene: TRBJ2-3; V gene: TRBV5-1; CDR3 protein: CASSLSVRRGDTDTQYF
J gene: TRBJ1-6; V gene: TRBV6-5; CDR3 protein: CASSLQGASPLHF
J gene: TRBJ2-7; V gene: TRBV12-3/TRBV12-4; CDR3 protein: CASPNRGRDEQYF
J gene: TRBJ1-4; V gene: TRBV16; CDR3 protein: CASSRNEKLFF
J gene: TRBJ2-3; V gene: TRBV20-1; CDR3 protein: CSAISEKRESTDTQYF
J gene: TRBJ1-3; V gene: TRBV12-3/TRBV12-4; CDR3 protein: CASSLGLLGNSGNTIYF
J gene: TRBJ2-1; V gene: TRBV7-2; CDR3 protein: CASSYSGGLAGAGEQFF
J gene: TRBJ1-6; V gene: TRBV20-1; CDR3 protein: CSVQRPGQNSPLHF
J gene: TRBJ2-7; V gene: TRBV21-1; CDR3 protein: CASSKGLQGYGASGGPYEQYF
J gene: TRBJ2-1; V gene: TRBV9; CDR3 protein: CASSVGRLAIYNEQFF
J gene: TRBJ2-1; V gene: TRBV7-9; CDR3 protein: CASSSTGQVYNEQFF
J gene: TRBJ2-1; V gene: TRBV6-1; CDR3 protein: CASTLRTSGRVTEQFF
J gene: TRBJ2-7; V gene: TRBV12-3/TRBV12-4; CDR3 protein: CASSSRGGGDTYEQYF